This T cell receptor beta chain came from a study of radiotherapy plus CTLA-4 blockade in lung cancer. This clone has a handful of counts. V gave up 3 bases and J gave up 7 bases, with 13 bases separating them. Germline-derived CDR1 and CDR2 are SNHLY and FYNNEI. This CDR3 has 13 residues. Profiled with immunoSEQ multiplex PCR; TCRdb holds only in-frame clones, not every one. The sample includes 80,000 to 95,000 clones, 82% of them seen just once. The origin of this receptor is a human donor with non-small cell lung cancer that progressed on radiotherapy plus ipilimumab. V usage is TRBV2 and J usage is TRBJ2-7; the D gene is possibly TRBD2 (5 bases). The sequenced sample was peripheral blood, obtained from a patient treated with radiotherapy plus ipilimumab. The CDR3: CASSDVGSWEQYV. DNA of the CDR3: TGTGCCAGCAGTGACGTGGGGAGTTGGGAGCAGTACGTC.